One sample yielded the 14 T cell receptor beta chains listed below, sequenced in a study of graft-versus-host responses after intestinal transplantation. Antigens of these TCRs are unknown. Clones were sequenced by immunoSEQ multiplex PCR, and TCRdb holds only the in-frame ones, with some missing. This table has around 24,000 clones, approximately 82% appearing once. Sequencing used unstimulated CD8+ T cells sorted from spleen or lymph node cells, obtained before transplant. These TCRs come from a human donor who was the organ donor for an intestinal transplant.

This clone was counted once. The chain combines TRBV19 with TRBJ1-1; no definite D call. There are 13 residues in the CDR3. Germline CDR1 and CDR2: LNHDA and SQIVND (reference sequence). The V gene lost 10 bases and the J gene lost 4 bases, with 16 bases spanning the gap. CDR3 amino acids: CAIRAPRGTEAFF. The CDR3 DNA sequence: TGTGCCATCCGGGCCCCACGGGGCACTGAAGCTTTCTTT.

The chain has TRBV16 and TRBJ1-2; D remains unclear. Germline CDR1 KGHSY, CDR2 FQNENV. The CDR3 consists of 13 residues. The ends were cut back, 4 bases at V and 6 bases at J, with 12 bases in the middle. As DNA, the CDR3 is TGTGCCAGCAGCCCAAGTAGACTCGATGGCTACACCTTC. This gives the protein CASSPSRLDGYTF.

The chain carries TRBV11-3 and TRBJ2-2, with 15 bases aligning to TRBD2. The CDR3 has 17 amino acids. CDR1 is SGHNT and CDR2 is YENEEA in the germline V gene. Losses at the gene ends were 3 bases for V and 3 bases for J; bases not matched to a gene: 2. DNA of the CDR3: TGTGCCAGCAGCTTCGGACTAGCGGGAGGGGACACCGGGGAGCTGTTTTTT. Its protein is CASSFGLAGGDTGELFF.

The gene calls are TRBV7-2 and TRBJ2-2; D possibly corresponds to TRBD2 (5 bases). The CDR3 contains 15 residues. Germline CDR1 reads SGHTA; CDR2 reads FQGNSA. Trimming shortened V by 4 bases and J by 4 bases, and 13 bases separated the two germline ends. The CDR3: CASSSSSGVTGELFF. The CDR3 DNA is TGTGCCAGCAGCTCGTCCAGCGGAGTCACCGGGGAGCTGTTTTTT. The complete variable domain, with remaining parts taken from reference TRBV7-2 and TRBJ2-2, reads GAGVSQSPSNKVTEKGKDVELRCDPISGHTALYWYRQSLGQGLEFLIYFQGNSAPDKSGLPSDRFSAERTGGSVSTLTIQRTQQEDSAVYLCASSSSSGVTGELFFGEGSRLTVL.

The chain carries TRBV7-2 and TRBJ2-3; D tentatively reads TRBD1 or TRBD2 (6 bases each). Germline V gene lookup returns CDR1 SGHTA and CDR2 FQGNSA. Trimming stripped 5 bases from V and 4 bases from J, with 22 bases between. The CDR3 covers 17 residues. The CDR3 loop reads CASSQTWVGGRPDTQYF. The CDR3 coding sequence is TGTGCCAGCAGCCAGACGTGGGTAGGGGGGAGGCCAGATACGCAGTATTTT.

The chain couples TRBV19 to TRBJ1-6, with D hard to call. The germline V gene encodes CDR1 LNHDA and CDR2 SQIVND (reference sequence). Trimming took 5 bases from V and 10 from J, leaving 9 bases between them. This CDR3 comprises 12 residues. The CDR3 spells CASSYGGSPLHF. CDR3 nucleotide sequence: TGTGCCAGTAGTTACGGTGGGTCACCCCTCCACTTT.

The CDR3 protein is CASSEGMSSYEQYF. As DNA, the CDR3 is TGTGCCAGCAGTGAAGGGATGAGCTCCTACGAGCAGTACTTC. V usage is TRBV6-1 and J usage is TRBJ2-7; no definite D call. CDR1 is MNHNS and CDR2 is SASEGT in the germline V gene. The CDR3 is 14 amino acids. V was trimmed by 1 base and J by 0 bases, leaving 7 bases between them.

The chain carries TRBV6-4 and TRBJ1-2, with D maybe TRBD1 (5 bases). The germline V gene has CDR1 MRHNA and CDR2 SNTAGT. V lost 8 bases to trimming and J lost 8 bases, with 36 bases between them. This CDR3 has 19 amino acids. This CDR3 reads CASQIPRLRQGSNRRGYTF. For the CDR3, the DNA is TGTGCCAGCCAAATCCCCCGACTCCGTCAGGGATCCAATAGGCGAGGCTACACCTTC.

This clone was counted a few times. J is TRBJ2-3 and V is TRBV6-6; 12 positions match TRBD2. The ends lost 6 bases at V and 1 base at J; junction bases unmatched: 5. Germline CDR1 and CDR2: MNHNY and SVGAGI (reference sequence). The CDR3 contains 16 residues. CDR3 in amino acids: CASSHTSGGRTDTQYF. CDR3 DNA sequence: TGTGCCAGCAGCCATACTAGCGGGGGGCGCACAGATACGCAGTATTTT.

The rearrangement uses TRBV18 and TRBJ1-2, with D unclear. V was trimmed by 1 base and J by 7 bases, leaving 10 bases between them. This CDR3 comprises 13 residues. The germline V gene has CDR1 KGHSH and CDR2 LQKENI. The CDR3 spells CASSPRGVAGYTF. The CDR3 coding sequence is TGTGCCAGCTCACCACGGGGTGTCGCTGGCTACACCTTC.

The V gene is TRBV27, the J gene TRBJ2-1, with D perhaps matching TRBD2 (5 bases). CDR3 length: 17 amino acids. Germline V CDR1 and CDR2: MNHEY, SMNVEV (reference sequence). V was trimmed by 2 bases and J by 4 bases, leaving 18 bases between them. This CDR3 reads CASSLKIRTEAYNEQFF. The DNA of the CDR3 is TGTGCCAGCAGTTTAAAAATTCGGACGGAGGCTTACAATGAGCAGTTCTTC.

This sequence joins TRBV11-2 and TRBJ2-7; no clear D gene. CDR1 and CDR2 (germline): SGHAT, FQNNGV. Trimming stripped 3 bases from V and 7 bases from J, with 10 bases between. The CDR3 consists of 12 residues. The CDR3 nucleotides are TGTGCCAGCAGCTTGTCGGCGAGGGAGCAGTACTTC. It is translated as CASSLSAREQYF.

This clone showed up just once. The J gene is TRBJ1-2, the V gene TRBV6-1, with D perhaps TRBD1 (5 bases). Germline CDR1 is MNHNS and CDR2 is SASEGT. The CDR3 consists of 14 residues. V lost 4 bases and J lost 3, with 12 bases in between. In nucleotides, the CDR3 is TGTGCCAGCAGTGGCACGACAGCCCACTATGGCTACACCTTC. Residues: CASSGTTAHYGYTF.

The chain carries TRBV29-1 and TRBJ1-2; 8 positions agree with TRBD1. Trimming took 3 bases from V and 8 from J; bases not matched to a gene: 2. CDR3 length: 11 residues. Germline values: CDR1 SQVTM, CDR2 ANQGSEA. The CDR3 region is CSVDRGRGYTF. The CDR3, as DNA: TGCAGCGTTGACAGGGGGCGCGGCTACACCTTC.